This TCR beta chain was sequenced for a study of CD8 T cells in ankylosing spondylitis. Overall study results and limits: Earlier studies detected some motif variants in reactive arthritis synovial fluid and blood. It was reported that disease-linked clones were significantly enriched in matched ankylosing spondylitis synovial fluid. Apparently characteristic of ankylosing spondylitis blood was a TCR beta motif (eight highly homologous variants).

In TCRdb, the 5' RACE reads were re-called with MiXCR into one record per CDR3 protein. The sample lists fewer than 550,000 distinct CDR3 sequences; under 5.5% were seen once. This CDR3 is 15 amino acids long. Germline V gene sequence: CDR1 MDHEN, CDR2 SYDVKM. Trimming removed 2 bases at V and 2 bases at J, with 10 bases between. About this clonotype itself: What it recognizes is unknown.

The TCR sequence derives from a male donor with ankylosing spondylitis. The gene calls are TRBV28 and TRBJ1-3; D gene uncertain. The material sequenced was blood, either unsorted or a sorted T cell fraction (not recorded which). CDR3: CASSLRRVPGNTIYF. CDR3 coding DNA: TGTGCCAGCAGTTTACGGCGGGTACCTGGAAACACCATATATTTT.